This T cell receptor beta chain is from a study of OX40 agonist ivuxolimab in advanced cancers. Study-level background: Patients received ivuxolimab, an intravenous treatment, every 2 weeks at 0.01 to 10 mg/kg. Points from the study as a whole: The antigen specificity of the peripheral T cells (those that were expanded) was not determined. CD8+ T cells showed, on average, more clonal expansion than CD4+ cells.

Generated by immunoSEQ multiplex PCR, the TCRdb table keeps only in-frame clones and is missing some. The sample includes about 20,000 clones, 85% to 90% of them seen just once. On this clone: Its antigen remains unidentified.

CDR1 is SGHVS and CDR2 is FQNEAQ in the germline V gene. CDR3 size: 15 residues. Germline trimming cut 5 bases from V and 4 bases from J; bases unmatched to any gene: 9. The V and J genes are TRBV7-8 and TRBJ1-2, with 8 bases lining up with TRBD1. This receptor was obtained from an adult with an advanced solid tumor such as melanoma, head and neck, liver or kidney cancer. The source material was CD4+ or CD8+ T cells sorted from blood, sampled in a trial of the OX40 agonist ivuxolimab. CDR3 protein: CASSTATGVGYGYTF. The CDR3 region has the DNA TGTGCCAGCAGCACCGCGACAGGGGTCGGCTATGGCTACACCTTC. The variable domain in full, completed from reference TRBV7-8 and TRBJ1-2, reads GAGVSQSPRYKVAKRGQDVALRCDPISGHVSLFWYQQALGQGPEFLTYFQNEAQLDKSGLPSDRFFAERPEGSVSTLKIQRTQQEDSAVYLCASSTATGVGYGYTFGSGTRLTVV.